The present entry profiles one TCR beta chain with its context. The sample originates from a study of blood T cell repertoires in COVID-19. CDR1 is MNHEY and CDR2 is SVGAGI in the germline V gene. The CDR3 has 11 amino acids. Trimming shortened V by 6 bases and J by 8 bases, and 10 bases separated the two germline ends. Original data processing: Reference gene primer amplification gave estimated nucleated cell counts. This table comes from immunoSEQ multiplex PCR, and its TCRdb copy is limited to in-frame clones, with some not included. V, J and clone size were drawn from that table, and D and trimming were deduced from the DNA. The data show 25,000 to 30,000 clones, 89% seen once.

The chain couples TRBV6-5 to TRBJ1-1; no firm D call. Sequences were obtained from peripheral blood. This TCR was recovered from a human donor in a cohort sampled during active COVID-19. The CDR3 nucleotides read TGTGCCAGCAGCATAGAATGGGAAGCTTTCTTT. It translates to CASSIEWEAFF.